This T cell receptor beta chain is drawn from a study of T cell repertoires in cytomegalovirus infection (dated by TCRdb to about 2019). As for the study more broadly: The HLA type of each donor mattered for the analysis, because public TCR beta signatures pointed to carriage of CMV infection along with the matching HLA type.

For this chain, trimming is 3 bases at the V end and 1 base at the J end, and the number of junction bases without a gene match is 5. Sequences SGHTA (CDR1) and FQGNSA (CDR2) are obtained from the germline V gene. Taken from cysteine to phenylalanine, the CDR3 has 16 residues. Left in the record is the CDR3 DNA by itself, 48 bases read in frame from the first base. Sequencing was carried out with an Illumina HiSeq 1500. TCRdb itself trimmed the public reads at Q25 with fastp, ran MiXCR and retained productive beta chains. For every CDR3 protein sequence, its rows merge into one entry that carries the most common genes and DNA. In all, the sample holds fewer than 250,000 distinct CDR3 sequences, and about 12% of those were seen once. Of the sample, approximately 1.6% falls within the top ten clones. This clonotype was detected many times. No cognate antigen has been identified for it. Base-call qualities are not available, and no considerably larger clone is one nucleotide away.

Here is what the overall study found, with its caveats: The ex vivo response was dominated by HLA-C-restricted CMV-specific TCR beta clonotypes, which also provided the single most frequent clonotype in two of eight donors. In both this cohort and an independent cohort of some 370 donors, the cumulative frequency of public TCR beta family members distinguished carriers of CMV infection plus the relevant HLA type.

This clonotype originated in a human donor in good health (CMV status not recorded). Some clones in this sample may be carry-over from other donors' samples. Material: PBMCs. Recombination joined TRBV7-2 with TRBJ2-5, and 10 bases in between align with TRBD2. The CDR3 amino acid sequence is: CASSFGLAALQETQYF. The nucleotide sequence reads as follows: TGTGCCAGCAGCTTCGGACTAGCGGCGCTCCAAGAGACCCAGTACTTC.